The present T cell receptor (beta chain) was sequenced within a study of immune heterogeneity within non-small cell lung tumors. General study results and limits: Tumor sites in a patient shared identical dominant CDR3 beta clonotypes and also carried site-unique high-frequency clones. Local T-cell clonality tracked moderately but significantly with local tumor mutational burden, giving an R of about 0.31.

Using 32 V and 13 J primers, multiplex PCR amplified TCR beta CDR3. TCRdb re-called the multiplex PCR reads through MiXCR, storing one row per CDR3 protein. Of 8,000 to 11,000 distinct CDR3 sequences in the sample, 15% to 20% were seen once. This clonotype ranks as medium-sized. The antigen is not known. Bulk tumor gDNA, roughly 660 ng per sample, served as the TCR template. Several biopsies per primary tumor, spaced far apart, were taken during surgery. The patients were newly diagnosed with non-small cell lung cancer, had not been treated, and had curative surgery. The clonotype originates from a man in his forties or fifties with non-small cell lung cancer. The sample consisted of lung tumor tissue.

The CDR3 DNA is TGTGCCAGCAGCTTGCCAGGCTCCCCCTACGAGCAGTACTTC. This codes for CASSLPGSPYEQYF. The chain couples TRBV7-9 to TRBJ2-7; no clear D gene. The germline CDR1 and CDR2 sequences are SEHNR and FQNEAQ (reference sequence). Trimming took off 3 bases at V and 2 bases at J, with 11 bases between the two ends. The CDR3 contains 14 residues.